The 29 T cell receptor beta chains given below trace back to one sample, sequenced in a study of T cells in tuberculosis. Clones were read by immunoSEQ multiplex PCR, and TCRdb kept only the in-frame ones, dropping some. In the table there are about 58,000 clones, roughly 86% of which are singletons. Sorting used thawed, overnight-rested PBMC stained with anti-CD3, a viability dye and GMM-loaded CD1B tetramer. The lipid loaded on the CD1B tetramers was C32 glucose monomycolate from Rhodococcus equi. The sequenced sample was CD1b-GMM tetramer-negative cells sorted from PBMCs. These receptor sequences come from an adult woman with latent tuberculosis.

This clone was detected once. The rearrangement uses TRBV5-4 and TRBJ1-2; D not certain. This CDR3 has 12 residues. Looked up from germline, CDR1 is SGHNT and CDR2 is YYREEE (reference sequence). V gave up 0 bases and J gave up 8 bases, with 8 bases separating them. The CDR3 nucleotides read TGTGCCAGCAGCTTGGCGTTCGGGGGCTACACCTTC. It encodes CASSLAFGGYTF. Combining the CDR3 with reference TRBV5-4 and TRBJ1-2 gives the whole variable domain ETGVTQSPTHLIKTRGQQVTLRCSSQSGHNTVSWYQQALGQGPQFIFQYYREEENGRGNFPPRFSGLQFPNYSSELNVNALELDDSALYLCASSLAFGGYTFGSGTRLTVV.

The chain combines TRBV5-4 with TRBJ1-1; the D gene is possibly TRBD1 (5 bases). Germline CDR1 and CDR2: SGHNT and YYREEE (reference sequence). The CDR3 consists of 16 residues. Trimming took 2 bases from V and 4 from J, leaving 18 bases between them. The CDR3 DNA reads TGTGCCAGCAGCTTAAAGGACTATGGGGGTCGCACTGAAGCTTTCTTT. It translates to CASSLKDYGGRTEAFF.

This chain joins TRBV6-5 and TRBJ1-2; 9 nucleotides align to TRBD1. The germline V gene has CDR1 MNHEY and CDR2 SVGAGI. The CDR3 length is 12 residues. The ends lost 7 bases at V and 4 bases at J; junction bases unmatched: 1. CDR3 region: CASKQGAYGYTF. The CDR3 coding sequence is TGTGCCAGCAAACAGGGGGCCTATGGCTACACCTTC.

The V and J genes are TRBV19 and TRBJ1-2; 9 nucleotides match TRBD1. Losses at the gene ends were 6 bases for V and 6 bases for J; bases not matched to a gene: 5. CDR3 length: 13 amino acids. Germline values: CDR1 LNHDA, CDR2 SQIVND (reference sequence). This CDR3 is CASSGTGWDGYTF. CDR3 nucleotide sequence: TGTGCCAGTAGCGGGACAGGGTGGGATGGCTACACCTTC.

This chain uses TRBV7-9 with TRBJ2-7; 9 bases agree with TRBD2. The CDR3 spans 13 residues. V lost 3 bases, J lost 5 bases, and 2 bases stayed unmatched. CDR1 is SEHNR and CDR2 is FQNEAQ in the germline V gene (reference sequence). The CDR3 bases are TGTGCCAGCAGCTTGGCGGGAGGGCACGAGCAGTACTTC. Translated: CASSLAGGHEQYF. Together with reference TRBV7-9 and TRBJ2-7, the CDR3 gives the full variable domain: DTGVSQNPRHKITKRGQNVTFRCDPISEHNRLYWYRQTLGQGPEFLTYFQNEAQLEKSRLLSDRFSAERPKGSFSTLEIQRTEQGDSAMYLCASSLAGGHEQYFGPGTRLTVT.

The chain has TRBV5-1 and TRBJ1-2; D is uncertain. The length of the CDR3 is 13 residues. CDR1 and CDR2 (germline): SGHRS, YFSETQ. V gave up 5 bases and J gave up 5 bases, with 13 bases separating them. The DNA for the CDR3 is TGCGCCAGCAGTTATAACTTACGGTATGGCTACACCTTC. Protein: CASSYNLRYGYTF.

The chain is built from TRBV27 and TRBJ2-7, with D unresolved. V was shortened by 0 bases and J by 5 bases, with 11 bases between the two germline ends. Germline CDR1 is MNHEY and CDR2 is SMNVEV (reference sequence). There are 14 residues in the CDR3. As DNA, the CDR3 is TGTGCCAGCAGTTTATCGAGCAATCTACACGAGCAGTACTTC. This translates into CASSLSSNLHEQYF.

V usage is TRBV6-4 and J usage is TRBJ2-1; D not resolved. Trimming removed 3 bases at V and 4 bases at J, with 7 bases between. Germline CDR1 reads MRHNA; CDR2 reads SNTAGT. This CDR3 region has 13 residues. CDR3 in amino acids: CASSEGSYNEQFF. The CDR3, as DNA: TGTGCCAGCAGTGAGGGCAGTTACAATGAGCAGTTCTTC.

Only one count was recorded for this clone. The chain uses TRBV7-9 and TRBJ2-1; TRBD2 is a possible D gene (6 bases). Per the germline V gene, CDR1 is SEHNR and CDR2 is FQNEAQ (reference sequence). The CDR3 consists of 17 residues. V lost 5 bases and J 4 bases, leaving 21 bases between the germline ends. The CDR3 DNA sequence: TGTGCCAGCAGCCCCCGGCTTGGGAGCGGGCCGTACAATGAGCAGTTCTTC. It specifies CASSPRLGSGPYNEQFF. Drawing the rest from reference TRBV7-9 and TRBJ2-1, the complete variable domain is DTGVSQNPRHKITKRGQNVTFRCDPISEHNRLYWYRQTLGQGPEFLTYFQNEAQLEKSRLLSDRFSAERPKGSFSTLEIQRTEQGDSAMYLCASSPRLGSGPYNEQFFGPGTRLTVL.

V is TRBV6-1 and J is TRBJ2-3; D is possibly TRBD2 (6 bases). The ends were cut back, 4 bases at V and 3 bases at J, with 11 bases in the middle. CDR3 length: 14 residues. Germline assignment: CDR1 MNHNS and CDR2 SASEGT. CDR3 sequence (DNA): TGTGCCAGCAGTGTGCCGGGGGTAACAGATACGCAGTATTTT. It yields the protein CASSVPGVTDTQYF.

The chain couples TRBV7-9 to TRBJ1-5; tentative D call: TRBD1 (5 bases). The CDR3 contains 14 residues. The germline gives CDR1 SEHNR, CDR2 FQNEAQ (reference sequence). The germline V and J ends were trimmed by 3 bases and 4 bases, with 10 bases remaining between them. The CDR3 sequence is CASSFGRANQPQHF. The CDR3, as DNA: TGTGCCAGCAGCTTTGGCAGGGCTAATCAGCCCCAGCATTTT. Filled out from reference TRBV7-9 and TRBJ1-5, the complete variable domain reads DTGVSQNPRHKITKRGQNVTFRCDPISEHNRLYWYRQTLGQGPEFLTYFQNEAQLEKSRLLSDRFSAERPKGSFSTLEIQRTEQGDSAMYLCASSFGRANQPQHFGDGTRLSIL.

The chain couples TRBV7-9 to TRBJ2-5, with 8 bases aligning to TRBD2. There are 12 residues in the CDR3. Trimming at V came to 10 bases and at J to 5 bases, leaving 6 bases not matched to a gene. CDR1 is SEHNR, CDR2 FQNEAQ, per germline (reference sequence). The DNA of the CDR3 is TGTGCCACCGGGAGGGTAATGGAGACCCAGTACTTC. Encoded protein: CATGRVMETQYF.

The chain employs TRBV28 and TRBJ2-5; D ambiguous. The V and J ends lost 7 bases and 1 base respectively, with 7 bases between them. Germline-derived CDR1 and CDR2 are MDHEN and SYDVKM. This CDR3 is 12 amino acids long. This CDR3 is CASNQLQETQYF. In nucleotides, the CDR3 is TGTGCCAGCAACCAACTCCAAGAGACCCAGTACTTC.

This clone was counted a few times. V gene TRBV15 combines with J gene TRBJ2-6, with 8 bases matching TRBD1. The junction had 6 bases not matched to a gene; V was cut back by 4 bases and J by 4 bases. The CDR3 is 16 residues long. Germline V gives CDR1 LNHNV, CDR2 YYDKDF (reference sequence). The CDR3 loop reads CATSKRQGTGANVLTF. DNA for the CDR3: TGTGCCACCAGCAAGCGACAGGGGACCGGGGCCAACGTCCTGACTTTC.

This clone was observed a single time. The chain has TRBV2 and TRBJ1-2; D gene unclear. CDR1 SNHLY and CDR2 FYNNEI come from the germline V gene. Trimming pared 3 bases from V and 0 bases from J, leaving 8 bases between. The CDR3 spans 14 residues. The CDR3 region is CASSEHRSNYGYTF. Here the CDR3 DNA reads TGTGCCAGCAGTGAGCACAGATCTAACTATGGCTACACCTTC.

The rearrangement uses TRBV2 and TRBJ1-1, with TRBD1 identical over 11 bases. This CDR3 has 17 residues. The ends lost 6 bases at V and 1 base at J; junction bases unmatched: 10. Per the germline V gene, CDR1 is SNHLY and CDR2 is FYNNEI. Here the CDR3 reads CASRVSGTGGANTEAFF. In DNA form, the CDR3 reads TGTGCCAGCAGAGTTTCCGGGACAGGGGGTGCGAACACTGAAGCTTTCTTT.

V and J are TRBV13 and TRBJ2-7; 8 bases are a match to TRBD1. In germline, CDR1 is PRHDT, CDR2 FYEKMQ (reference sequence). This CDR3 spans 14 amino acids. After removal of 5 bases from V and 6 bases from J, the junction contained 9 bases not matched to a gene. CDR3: CASSPGQALTEQYF. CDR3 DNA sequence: TGTGCCAGCAGCCCGGGACAGGCCCTTACCGAGCAGTACTTC.

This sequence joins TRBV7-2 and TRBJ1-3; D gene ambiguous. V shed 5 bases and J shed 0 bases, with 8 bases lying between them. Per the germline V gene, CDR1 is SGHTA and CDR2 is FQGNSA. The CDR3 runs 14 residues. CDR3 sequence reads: CASSRGSSGNTIYF. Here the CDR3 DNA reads TGTGCCAGCAGCCGAGGGTCCTCTGGAAACACCATATATTTT.

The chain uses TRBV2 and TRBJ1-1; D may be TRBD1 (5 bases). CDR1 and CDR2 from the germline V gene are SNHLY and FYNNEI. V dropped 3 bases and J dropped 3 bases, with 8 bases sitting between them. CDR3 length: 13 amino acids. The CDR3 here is CASSDRVDTEAFF. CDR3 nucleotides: TGTGCCAGCAGTGACAGGGTCGACACTGAAGCTTTCTTT.

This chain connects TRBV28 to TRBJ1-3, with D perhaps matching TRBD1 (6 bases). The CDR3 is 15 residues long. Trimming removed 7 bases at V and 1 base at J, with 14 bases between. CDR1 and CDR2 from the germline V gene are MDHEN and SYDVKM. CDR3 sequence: CASKTGRGSGNTIYF. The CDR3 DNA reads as TGTGCCAGCAAAACAGGGAGGGGGTCTGGAAACACCATATATTTT.

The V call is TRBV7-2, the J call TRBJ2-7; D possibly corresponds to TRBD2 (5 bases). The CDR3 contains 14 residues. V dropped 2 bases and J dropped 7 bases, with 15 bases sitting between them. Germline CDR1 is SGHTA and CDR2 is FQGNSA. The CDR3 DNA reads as TGTGCCAGCAGCTTAAAGCGGTCGATAGGGGAGCAGTACTTC. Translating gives CASSLKRSIGEQYF.

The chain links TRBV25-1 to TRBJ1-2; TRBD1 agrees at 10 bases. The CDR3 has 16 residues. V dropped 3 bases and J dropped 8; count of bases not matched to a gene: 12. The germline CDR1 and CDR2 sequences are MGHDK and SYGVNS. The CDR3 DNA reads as TGTGCCAGCAGTGAGGAGAGGACAGGGGGGCAGGAGGGCTACACCTTC. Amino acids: CASSEERTGGQEGYTF.

In DNA form, the CDR3 reads TGTGCCAGCAGGGGACAGTTGTCTAATGAAAAACTGTTTTTT. This encodes CASRGQLSNEKLFF. The gene calls are TRBV7-9 and TRBJ1-4; 7 bases align to TRBD1. V was pared by 6 bases and J by 3 bases, with 4 bases of the junction left unmatched. The CDR3 extends over 14 amino acids. Germline-derived CDR1 and CDR2 are SEHNR and FQNEAQ (reference sequence). The full variable domain, in which reference TRBV7-9 and TRBJ1-4 provide the parts outside the CDR3, is DTGVSQNPRHKITKRGQNVTFRCDPISEHNRLYWYRQTLGQGPEFLTYFQNEAQLEKSRLLSDRFSAERPKGSFSTLEIQRTEQGDSAMYLCASRGQLSNEKLFFGSGTQLSVL.

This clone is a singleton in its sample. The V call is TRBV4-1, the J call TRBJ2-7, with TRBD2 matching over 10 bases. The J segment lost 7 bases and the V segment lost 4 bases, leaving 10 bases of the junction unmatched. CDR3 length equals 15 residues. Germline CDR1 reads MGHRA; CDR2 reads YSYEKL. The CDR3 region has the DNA TGCGCCAGCAGCCTAGCTAGCGGGAGAGAGAGGGAGCAGTACTTC. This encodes CASSLASGREREQYF.

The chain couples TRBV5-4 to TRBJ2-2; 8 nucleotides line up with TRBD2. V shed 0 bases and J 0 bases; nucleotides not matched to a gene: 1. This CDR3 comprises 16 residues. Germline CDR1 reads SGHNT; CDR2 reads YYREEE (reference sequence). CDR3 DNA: TGTGCCAGCAGCTTGGGAGCGGGGGCGAACACCGGGGAGCTGTTTTTT. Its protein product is CASSLGAGANTGELFF.

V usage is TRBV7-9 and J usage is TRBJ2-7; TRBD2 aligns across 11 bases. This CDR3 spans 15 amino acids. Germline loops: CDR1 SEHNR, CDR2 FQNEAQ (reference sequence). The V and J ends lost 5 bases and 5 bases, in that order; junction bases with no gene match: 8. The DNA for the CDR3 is TGTGCCAGCAGCGAGACTAGCGGGACAATCGACGAGCAGTACTTC. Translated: CASSETSGTIDEQYF.

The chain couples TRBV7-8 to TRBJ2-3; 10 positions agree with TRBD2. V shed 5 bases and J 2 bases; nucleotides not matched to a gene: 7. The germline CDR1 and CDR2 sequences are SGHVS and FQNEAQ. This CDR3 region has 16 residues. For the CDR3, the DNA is TGTGCCAGCAGCCCCCGGACTAGCGGAGACACAGATACGCAGTATTTT. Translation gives CASSPRTSGDTDTQYF.

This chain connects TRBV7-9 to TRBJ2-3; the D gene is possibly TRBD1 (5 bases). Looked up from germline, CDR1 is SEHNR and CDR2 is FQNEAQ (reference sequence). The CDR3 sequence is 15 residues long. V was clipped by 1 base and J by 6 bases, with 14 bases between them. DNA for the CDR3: TGTGCCAGCAGCTTAGATTTAGGGGCTGTGGATACGCAGTATTTT. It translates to CASSLDLGAVDTQYF. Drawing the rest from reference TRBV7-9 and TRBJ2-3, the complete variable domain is DTGVSQNPRHKITKRGQNVTFRCDPISEHNRLYWYRQTLGQGPEFLTYFQNEAQLEKSRLLSDRFSAERPKGSFSTLEIQRTEQGDSAMYLCASSLDLGAVDTQYFGPGTRLTVL.

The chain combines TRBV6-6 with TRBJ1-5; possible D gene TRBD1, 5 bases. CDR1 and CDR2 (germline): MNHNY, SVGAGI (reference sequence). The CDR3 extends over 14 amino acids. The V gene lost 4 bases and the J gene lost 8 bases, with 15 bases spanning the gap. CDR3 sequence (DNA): TGTGCCAGCAGTTCCTACACCCCGGGGGAGCCCCAGCATTTT. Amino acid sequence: CASSSYTPGEPQHF.